This record covers a single T cell receptor (beta chain). This sample is drawn from a study of cytomegalovirus exposure and HLA in healthy donors. The PCR made use of 60 Vbeta and 13 Jbeta primers. Repertoires were generated with immunoSEQ multiplex PCR, while TCRdb's copy carries only in-frame clones and drops some. The top ten hold under 2.5% of the sample, which has roughly 90,000 clones, approximately 84% seen once. There are 12 residues in the CDR3. Germline V gene data show CDR1 as MDHEN and CDR2 as SYDVKM. Between the trimmed V and J ends, which lost 6 bases and 6 bases, there was a span of 11 bases.

The clonotype comes from a young man in good health and CMV-seronegative. J is TRBJ1-2 and V is TRBV28; D is unresolved. The sequencing sample was made of PBMCs. As DNA, the CDR3 is TGTGCCAGCAGGGTAAACCCGGATGGCTACACCTTC. The encoded protein is CASRVNPDGYTF.